The 27 T cell receptor beta chains below come from one sample, sequenced in a study of siplizumab effects on memory and regulatory T cells. Libraries were prepared by immunoSEQ multiplex PCR; TCRdb keeps only in-frame clonotypes and omits some of them. The repertoire holds roughly 100,000 clones, over 85% seen once, with about 6.7% in the top ten. Material for sequencing was CD8+ T cells sorted from blood. Source of these receptors: a human donor in good health.

This clone was picked up one time. The chain joins TRBV23-1 to TRBJ2-3; tentatively, D is TRBD2 (5 bases). TRBV23-1 is an ORF for which the function is uncertain. This CDR3 has 14 residues. Trimming removed 4 bases from V and 4 bases from J, with 12 bases in between. CDR3 sequence: CASSRARGSDTQYF. CDR3 DNA: TGCGCCAGCAGTCGAGCTAGAGGGTCAGATACGCAGTATTTT.

This chain joins TRBV2 and TRBJ2-5, with TRBD1 as a possible D gene (6 bases). V was pared by 4 bases and J by 6 bases, with 27 bases between. The CDR3 has 18 amino acids. Germline-derived CDR1 and CDR2 are SNHLY and FYNNEI. The CDR3 coding sequence is TGTGCCAGCAGTGGGGCTTCCCCCGATTACAGGGATAGGCAGACCCAGTACTTC. This sequence encodes CASSGASPDYRDRQTQYF.

The gene calls are TRBV7-6 and TRBJ2-1; 11 nucleotides align to TRBD2. Per germline, CDR1 SGHVS and CDR2 FNYEAQ. V gave up 4 bases and J gave up 2 bases; unmatched junction bases: 4. This CDR3 has 16 residues. The CDR3 is CASSYGLAGPYNEQFF. The CDR3 coding sequence is TGTGCCAGCAGCTACGGACTAGCGGGTCCCTACAATGAGCAGTTCTTC.

A single count supports this clone. The rearrangement uses TRBV11-2 and TRBJ2-1; the match to TRBD1 covers 9 bases. Looked up from germline, CDR1 is SGHAT and CDR2 is FQNNGV. Trimming removed 4 bases from V and 4 bases from J; junction bases left unmatched: 2. The CDR3 sequence is 14 residues long. Here the CDR3 DNA reads TGTGCCAGCAGCTCCGGGACAGGGTACAATGAGCAGTTCTTC. It is translated as CASSSGTGYNEQFF.

This chain joins TRBV14 and TRBJ1-2; the match to TRBD1 covers 7 bases. Trimming removed 5 bases from V and 5 bases from J; junction bases left unmatched: 5. The CDR3 runs to 13 residues. CDR1 is SGHDN and CDR2 is FVKESK in the germline V gene. This CDR3 reads CASSGTEQYGYTF. The CDR3, as DNA: TGTGCCAGCAGCGGGACAGAACAGTATGGCTACACCTTC.

The CDR3, as DNA: TGTGCCAGCAGCCCCACGGTCGGGAGTAATGAGCAGTTCTTC. This codes for CASSPTVGSNEQFF. The genes are TRBV5-6 and TRBJ2-1; tentatively, D is TRBD2 (6 bases). V lost 4 bases to trimming and J lost 7 bases, with 15 bases between them. CDR1 is SGHDT and CDR2 is YYEEEE in the germline V gene. The CDR3 runs to 14 residues.

The chain has TRBV6-6 and TRBJ2-7, with no clear D. V was trimmed by 2 bases and J by 1 base, leaving 6 bases between them. Germline CDR1 MNHNY, CDR2 SVGAGI (reference sequence). This CDR3 has 13 residues. The DNA for the CDR3 is TGTGCCAGCAGTTACCCCGAGTCCTACGAGCAGTACTTC. It is translated as CASSYPESYEQYF.

This chain joins TRBV19 and TRBJ1-1; the D gene is possibly TRBD1 (5 bases). V dropped 3 bases and J dropped 5 bases, with 19 bases sitting between them. CDR3 length: 16 residues. Germline CDR1 LNHDA, CDR2 SQIVND (reference sequence). CDR3 sequence (DNA): TGTGCCAGTAGTATTCGCGGCAGGGCTCTGTCAACTGAAGCTTTCTTT. Translation: CASSIRGRALSTEAFF.

The V call is TRBV6-1, the J call TRBJ1-1; tentatively, D is TRBD1 (5 bases). The CDR3 contains 16 residues. Per the germline V gene, CDR1 is MNHNS and CDR2 is SASEGT. V lost 2 bases and J 11 bases, leaving 24 bases between the germline ends. CDR3 in amino acids: CASSESDGHPAYAAFF. The CDR3 bases are TGTGCCAGCAGTGAATCTGACGGACACCCGGCCTATGCGGCTTTCTTT.

The V call is TRBV9, the J call TRBJ2-7; D is possibly TRBD1 (6 bases). V dropped 0 bases and J dropped 3 bases, with 13 bases sitting between them. The CDR3 runs to 15 residues. Germline loops: CDR1 SGDLS, CDR2 YYNGEE. The CDR3 loop is CASSVDGTTNYEQYF. CDR3 in DNA: TGTGCCAGCAGCGTAGATGGGACAACCAACTACGAGCAGTACTTC.

This clone was recorded once. CDR3 DNA sequence: TGTGCCAGCAGCCCCCCGGGGCTAGCGGGAGGATACGAGCAGTACTTC. Translated, it gives CASSPPGLAGGYEQYF. This rearrangement joins TRBV4-2 to TRBJ2-7, with 11 bases fitting TRBD2. This CDR3 is 16 amino acids long. From germline, CDR1 is LGHNA and CDR2 YNFKEQ. The J segment lost 4 bases and the V segment lost 4 bases, leaving 9 bases of the junction unmatched.

The chain employs TRBV5-6 and TRBJ2-7; the match to TRBD2 covers 11 bases. In germline, CDR1 is SGHDT, CDR2 YYEEEE. CDR3 length: 16 amino acids. V trimming: 0 bases; J trimming: 2 bases; junction bases outside the gene matches: 4. This chain's CDR3 is CASSLGMTSGTYEQYF. In DNA, the CDR3 is TGTGCCAGCAGCTTGGGTATGACTAGCGGGACCTACGAGCAGTACTTC.

The genes are TRBV27 and TRBJ1-1; D gene uncertain. There are 13 residues in the CDR3. Germline V gene lookup returns CDR1 MNHEY and CDR2 SMNVEV (reference sequence). The germline V and J ends were trimmed by 3 bases and 1 base, with 6 bases remaining between them. The CDR3 sequence: CASSFVENTEAFF. In DNA form, the CDR3 reads TGTGCCAGCAGTTTTGTTGAGAACACTGAAGCTTTCTTT.

This clone was observed once. V is TRBV5-6 and J is TRBJ1-4; 7 bases map to TRBD1. The CDR3 is made up of 15 amino acids. CDR1 and CDR2 (germline): SGHDT, YYEEEE. V shed 3 bases and J 7 bases; nucleotides not matched to a gene: 9. The CDR3 spells CASSYRRRQGEKLFF. Here the CDR3 DNA reads TGTGCCAGCAGCTATCGCCGGAGACAGGGTGAAAAACTGTTTTTT. The whole variable domain, filled in from reference TRBV5-6 and TRBJ1-4, reads DAGVTQSPTHLIKTRGQQVTLRCSPKSGHDTVSWYQQALGQGPQFIFQYYEEEERQRGNFPDRFSGHQFPNYSSELNVNALLLGDSALYLCASSYRRRQGEKLFFGSGTQLSVL.

The V call is TRBV5-4, the J call TRBJ1-2, with 9 positions matching TRBD1. The V gene end was trimmed by 2 bases and the J gene end by 8 bases; junction bases not matched to a gene: 4. The CDR3 runs 13 residues. The V gene's germline CDR1 is SGHNT and CDR2 YYREEE (reference sequence). DNA for the CDR3: TGTGCCAGCAGCTTCAGGACAGGGGACGGCTACACCTTC. Translating it yields CASSFRTGDGYTF.

The chain employs TRBV29-1 and TRBJ2-7; TRBD1 or TRBD2 may be the D gene (5 bases each). The ends were cut back, 0 bases at V and 2 bases at J, with 14 bases in the middle. The CDR3 is 15 amino acids. Germline V gene sequence: CDR1 SQVTM, CDR2 ANQGSEA. Here the CDR3 DNA reads TGCAGCGTTGAAGATTCGACGGGACCCCCCTACGAGCAGTACTTC. Protein: CSVEDSTGPPYEQYF.

V gene TRBV6-5 combines with J gene TRBJ1-5; D is perhaps TRBD1 (5 bases). CDR1 is MNHEY, CDR2 SVGAGI, per germline. The length of the CDR3 is 14 residues. V was clipped by 2 bases and J by 1 base, with 6 bases between them. CDR3 coding DNA: TGTGCCAGCAGTTACAGGGACAGCAATCAGCCCCAGCATTTT. Its translation: CASSYRDSNQPQHF.

Concerning this clone: Relative to the germline gene, one junction end is altered; a read error may explain this. The CDR3 protein is CASSEGLASNNEQFF. The CDR3 nucleotides read TGTGCCAGCAGCGAGGGACTAGCCTCCAACAATGAGCAGTTCTTC. The chain joins TRBV9 to TRBJ2-1, with 9 bases lining up with TRBD2. CDR1 and CDR2 from the germline V gene are SGDLS and YYNGEE. The CDR3 has 15 amino acids.

V gene TRBV9 combines with J gene TRBJ2-5; 10 bases agree with TRBD2. The CDR3 covers 15 residues. Trimming at V came to 3 bases and at J to 5 bases, leaving 7 bases not matched to a gene. Per the germline V gene, CDR1 is SGDLS and CDR2 is YYNGEE. The CDR3 reads CASSASGGVRETQYF. The CDR3 bases are TGTGCCAGCAGCGCCAGCGGGGGGGTCCGGGAGACCCAGTACTTC.

J is TRBJ2-7 and V is TRBV4-3, with D perhaps TRBD2 (6 bases). Trimming stripped 3 bases from V and 0 bases from J, with 6 bases between. The CDR3 sequence is 13 residues long. CDR1 is LGHNA and CDR2 is YSLEER in the germline V gene. The CDR3 sequence: CASSHGGSYEQYF. The CDR3 nucleotides read TGCGCCAGCAGCCACGGGGGCTCCTACGAGCAGTACTTC.

This clone was seen once. The chain uses TRBV6-5 and TRBJ2-7; D not certain. The CDR3 spans 13 residues. CDR1 is MNHEY and CDR2 is SVGAGI in the germline V gene. V was trimmed by 6 bases and J by 3 bases, leaving 12 bases between them. Here the CDR3 DNA reads TGTGCCAGCAGAGCTGACAAAATCTACGAGCAGTACTTC. The encoded protein is CASRADKIYEQYF.

The V gene is TRBV13, the J gene TRBJ2-1, with D possibly matching TRBD2 (6 bases). This CDR3 is built from 15 residues. The V end lost 0 bases, the J end lost 7 bases, and 13 bases lay between the germline ends. CDR1 and CDR2 from the germline V gene are PRHDT and FYEKMQ (reference sequence). The CDR3 DNA reads TGTGCCAGCAGCTTAGGCCTGGGAGGTTGGAATGAGCAGTTCTTC. It codes for CASSLGLGGWNEQFF.

The V and J genes are TRBV27 and TRBJ2-5, with 10 positions matching TRBD1. Germline V gene data show CDR1 as MNHEY and CDR2 as SMNVEV (reference sequence). This CDR3 is built from 13 residues. Losses at the gene ends were 6 bases for V and 5 bases for J; bases not matched to a gene: 3. In DNA form, the CDR3 reads TGTGCCAGCAGCGGACAGGGGGTTGAGACCCAGTACTTC. Its translation: CASSGQGVETQYF.

J is TRBJ2-4 and V is TRBV19; D is possibly TRBD2 (7 bases). Trimming left V 1 base short and J 3 bases short, with 10 bases between. CDR3 length: 15 residues. Germline CDR1 is LNHDA and CDR2 is SQIVND (reference sequence). CDR3 sequence reads: CASSIAGGGKNIQYF. CDR3 coding DNA: TGTGCCAGTAGTATAGCGGGGGGCGGCAAAAACATTCAGTACTTC.

The chain joins TRBV13 to TRBJ1-2, with 7 nucleotides matching TRBD1. V lost 5 bases to trimming and J lost 3 bases; unmatched junction nucleotides: 3. The length of the CDR3 is 13 residues. Germline V gene data show CDR1 as PRHDT and CDR2 as FYEKMQ (reference sequence). The CDR3, as DNA: TGTGCCAGCAGCGTCGGGACAGACTATGGCTACACCTTC. This gives the protein CASSVGTDYGYTF.

The CDR3 loop reads CASSFRSTNEQFF. Written as DNA, the CDR3 is TGTGCCAGTAGTTTTAGGTCGACGAACGAGCAGTTCTTC. This chain joins TRBV19 and TRBJ2-1; D uncertain. The CDR3 extends over 13 amino acids. CDR1 LNHDA and CDR2 SQIVND come from the germline V gene (reference sequence). V gave up 5 bases and J gave up 10 bases, with 15 bases separating them.

The chain carries TRBV6-5 and TRBJ2-7; no firm D call. Trimming left V 5 bases short and J 7 bases short, with 18 bases between. Germline CDR1 is MNHEY and CDR2 is SVGAGI. The CDR3 totals 14 residues. CDR3 in amino acids: CASSGRYPSREQYF. The CDR3 DNA reads TGTGCCAGCAGTGGGCGCTACCCTTCCCGGGAGCAGTACTTC.